The 10 T cell receptor beta chains below all came from one sample that was sequenced in a study of molecular identifiers for immune sequencing clone quantification. A single record per CDR3 protein comes from TCRdb applying MiXCR to the PCR reads. The sample shows more than 450,000 distinct CDR3 sequences, about a fifth of them seen only once. The source material was naive CD8+ T cells from blood, with Jurkat cell RNA spiked in. Subset denoted: FACS-sorted CD8+CD4-CCR7+CD45RA+ naive T cells. These receptors came from a human donor in good health. Some libraries in this study had Jurkat cell RNA spiked in.

Worth noting for this clonotype: It may be a read error: a sequence one base away is much more abundant. CDR3 region: CASSSVSRGVDYGYTF. The CDR3 DNA sequence: TGTGCCAGCAGCTCGGTTAGCAGGGGAGTTGACTATGGCTACACCTTC. The rearrangement joins TRBV7-9 to TRBJ1-2; D may be TRBD1 (6 bases). V was cut by 4 bases and J by 3 bases, with 18 bases left in between. This CDR3 has 16 residues. From germline, CDR1 is SEHNR and CDR2 FQNEAQ (reference sequence).

This chain joins TRBV27 and TRBJ2-7; D could derive from TRBD1 or TRBD2 (6 bases each). Between the trimmed V and J ends, which lost 4 bases and 2 bases, there was a span of 15 bases. This CDR3 comprises 15 residues. Germline assignment: CDR1 MNHEY and CDR2 SMNVEV (reference sequence). The CDR3 is CASSYQFGGAYEQYF. The CDR3 nucleotides read TGTGCCAGCAGTTACCAGTTCGGGGGCGCCTACGAGCAGTACTTC.

The chain couples TRBV11-2 to TRBJ1-1, with TRBD1 matching 7 bases. V trimming: 4 bases; J trimming: 6 bases; junction bases outside the gene matches: 5. This CDR3 comprises 13 residues. The germline V gene has CDR1 SGHAT and CDR2 FQNNGV. CDR3 loop: CASSSTGQPEAFF. The CDR3 coding sequence is TGTGCCAGCAGCTCGACGGGACAGCCTGAAGCTTTCTTT.

This chain uses TRBV7-2 with TRBJ1-4; D is undetermined. Trimming took off 1 base at V and 0 bases at J, with 18 bases between the two ends. The CDR3 has 19 amino acids. In germline, CDR1 is SGHTA, CDR2 FQGNSA. CDR3 coding DNA: TGTGCCAGCAGCTTAGGGGAGCGCCATGAACTTACAACTAATGAAAAACTGTTTTTT. It yields the protein CASSLGERHELTTNEKLFF.

The table lists this clonotype with a few counts. The chain combines TRBV5-8 with TRBJ2-1; a possible D gene is TRBD1 (5 bases). Germline V CDR1 and CDR2: SGHTS, YDEGEE. The CDR3 contains 13 residues. V dropped 0 bases and J dropped 6 bases, with 7 bases sitting between them. Written as DNA, the CDR3 is TGTGCCAGCAGCTTGGTCCAGGGCAATGAGCAGTTCTTC. This gives the protein CASSLVQGNEQFF.

This clonotype was counted many times. The chain uses TRBV6-6 and TRBJ1-5, with 9 nucleotides matching TRBD1. This CDR3 has 14 amino acids. Germline V gene lookup returns CDR1 MNHNY and CDR2 SVGAGI (reference sequence). V was pared by 6 bases and J by 8 bases, with 8 bases of the junction left unmatched. CDR3 protein: CASSQGQGLEPQHF. CDR3 nucleotide sequence: TGTGCCAGCAGCCAGGGACAGGGATTAGAGCCCCAGCATTTT.

This clonotype was counted many times. This chain joins TRBV20-1 and TRBJ2-7; the D gene is possibly TRBD1 (6 bases). The CDR3 loop spans 13 amino acids. Trimming removed 5 bases at V and 0 bases at J, with 11 bases between. CDR1 DFQATT and CDR2 SNEGSKA come from the germline V gene (reference sequence). The CDR3 reads CSARDTNSYEQYF. In nucleotides, the CDR3 is TGCAGTGCTCGGGACACCAACTCCTACGAGCAGTACTTC.

V and J are TRBV7-9 and TRBJ2-3, with D possibly matching TRBD1 (6 bases). Trimming removed 5 bases from V and 0 bases from J, with 12 bases in between. CDR1 is SEHNR, CDR2 FQNEAQ, per germline (reference sequence). CDR3 size: 15 residues. CDR3 coding DNA: TGTGCCAGCAGCCGGGAACAGGGCAGCACAGATACGCAGTATTTT. This gives the protein CASSREQGSTDTQYF.

The chain joins TRBV7-2 to TRBJ2-1; 8 bases fit TRBD2. Trimming cost V 1 base and J 0 bases; bases outside gene matches: 14. Germline V lookup: CDR1 SGHTA, CDR2 FQGNSA. The CDR3 sequence is 20 residues long. This CDR3 is CASSLVPGVVAGGSYNEQFF. DNA for the CDR3: TGTGCCAGCAGCTTAGTCCCCGGGGTTGTGGCGGGGGGCTCCTACAATGAGCAGTTCTTC.

The chain has TRBV20-1 and TRBJ2-1; 11 bases are a match to TRBD2. This CDR3 is built from 17 residues. CDR1 is DFQATT and CDR2 is SNEGSKA in the germline V gene (reference sequence). Trimming took 1 base from V and 8 from J; bases not matched to a gene: 13. Here the CDR3 reads CSARGLAGYIEGYEQFF. The CDR3 nucleotides are TGCAGTGCTAGAGGACTAGCGGGATATATCGAGGGATATGAGCAGTTCTTC.